These T cell receptor beta chains were read from a single sample in a study of cytomegalovirus exposure and HLA in healthy donors. Generated by immunoSEQ multiplex PCR, the TCRdb table keeps only in-frame clones and is missing some. The sample holds tens of thousands of clones. The sample comprised PBMCs. All receptors derive from a male donor in good health and CMV-seronegative. Each CDR3 is given without its conserved first and last residue. Fields, in order: CDR3 length, D gene, V gene, J gene, CDR3 protein. A D gene is named only where the DNA matches it firmly.

15,TRBD1,TRBV7-2,TRBJ1-4,ASSLNPQGATNEKLF
11,.,TRBV6-5,TRBJ2-7,ASSSLGTGEQY
12,.,TRBV28,TRBJ1-4,ASSFLGSGRKLF
11,.,TRBV6-5,TRBJ2-7,ASSYAMTGEQY
10,TRBD1,TRBV30,TRBJ1-2,AWGRGNYGYT
11,.,TRBV18,TRBJ2-3,ASSPGVTDTQY
10,.,TRBV6-6,TRBJ2-3,ASSPSSGTQY
13,TRBD1,TRBV19,TRBJ2-5,ASSRLTGQQETQY
13,.,TRBV7-8,TRBJ1-2,ASSERSLVGYGYT
14,TRBD1,TRBV5-1,TRBJ2-2,ASSYWDSENTGELF